This T cell receptor beta chain was documented in a study of control samples from healthy donors and cancer patients. Some clones are missing from TCRdb's copy, which holds only in-frame ones; the method was immunoSEQ multiplex PCR. The sample records roughly 180,000 clones, 85% to 95% being singletons. Germline assignment: CDR1 MNHEY and CDR2 SMNVEV (reference sequence). Germline trimming cut 5 bases from V and 9 bases from J; bases unmatched to any gene: 10. There are 15 residues in the CDR3. This chain links TRBV27 with TRBJ1-2; 12 nucleotides match TRBD1. The clonotype was recovered from a woman aged 18-35 years in good health. Material for sequencing was blood. The CDR3 DNA is TGTGCCAGCAGTCCGCTTCGGGGACAGGGGGCTAGCTACACCTTC. Amino acid sequence: CASSPLRGQGASYTF.